The clone carrying this TCR beta chain was picked up many times. After constant-region reverse-primer amplification, full-length variable regions underwent semi-nested PCR with Nested Universal Primer A. TCRdb redid the calling of the 5' RACE reads with MiXCR, one entry per CDR3 protein. The table shows tens of thousands of distinct CDR3 sequences, with 20% to 30% occurring only once. Cells sorted as Tregs were CD4+, CD25+ and CD127-/low. The CDR3 length is 18 residues. V shed 0 bases and J 1 base; nucleotides not matched to a gene: 9. Germline loops: CDR1 SGHDT, CDR2 YYEEEE. The source of this sequence is a female donor with breast cancer. V is TRBV5-6 and J is TRBJ2-2; 7 positions match TRBD2. The sample comprised tumor-infiltrating Tregs sorted from the breast tumor. In nucleotides, the CDR3 is TGTGCCAGCAGCTTGGGCCCCGGCCAGCGGGAGAACACCGGGGAGCTGTTTTTT. Translated: CASSLGPGQRENTGELFF.